The sequence of this T cell receptor beta chain was determined in a study of OX40 agonist ivuxolimab in advanced cancers. Looking at the study overall: The costimulatory receptor OX40 (CD134) was targeted by ivuxolimab, a fully human IgG2 agonistic monoclonal antibody. Intravenous ivuxolimab was administered to patients every 2 weeks at six dose levels: 0.01, 0.1, 0.3, 1.5, 3 and 10 mg/kg. Of the roughly 51 dose-escalation patients, hepatocellular carcinoma was present in about 19, melanoma in around 15, renal cell carcinoma in 9 and head and neck cancer in 9. In the dose-escalation cohort, approximately 80% of patients were male, and the mean age was around 60 years with a range of roughly 23 to 90. Prior anti-PD-1, anti-PD-L1 or anti-CTLA-4 therapy was permitted, and checkpoint inhibitors had been received by 40% to 50% of dose-escalation patients. Partial responses were achieved by three dose-escalation patients, of whom one had hepatocellular carcinoma and two had cutaneous melanoma. Peripheral TCRbeta sequencing aimed to test whether ivuxolimab altered TCR sequence diversity and caused clonal T-cell expansion. The monotherapy dose-escalation portion (N of about 47 patients) of the phase I ivuxolimab trial is reported in the paper. Here is what the overall study found, with its caveats: In the 0.1-3.0 mg/kg groups, partial responders had among the lowest normalized peripheral clonal expansion, particularly in CD8+ T cells. On average, CD8+ T cells showed more expanded clones than CD4+ T cells after ivuxolimab. Low levels of normalized T-cell clonal expansion were also seen in some nonresponding patients. At doses of 0.1 to 3.0 mg/kg, clonal expansion of both CD4+ and CD8+ T cells in blood was seen between baseline and week 6. Which antigens the clonally expanded peripheral T cells were specific for was not determined.

Patients with autoimmune disease history or receiving systemic immunosuppression were excluded from the trial. Peripheral blood for TCR sequencing was drawn from every dose cohort at baseline, at cycle 4 day 1 and at cycle 7 day 1. Samples were obtained from an open-label, multicenter, first-in-human phase I dose-escalation trial of ivuxolimab. The trial enrolled adults with locally advanced or metastatic head and neck squamous cell, hepatocellular, melanoma or renal cell carcinoma. Before TCR sequencing, CD4+ T cells and CD8+ T cells from peripheral blood were sorted into separate populations. The germline V gene gives CDR1 as KGHSH and CDR2 as LQKENI. The CDR3 numbers 19 residues from cysteine through phenylalanine. Only the CDR3 part of the read is kept: 57 bases, read in frame from the first base. Trimming removed 2 bases from V and 8 bases from J; the gene matches leave 23 bases unexplained.

About this clone: The antigen this receptor binds is unknown. It has no much larger one-base neighbor in the sample; base qualities were not kept.

To sequence the TCRbeta CDR3 region, genomic DNA was isolated from the sorted cells. TCRbeta CDR3 regions were sequenced using the immunoSEQ Assay. TCRdb's version of the immuneACCESS table is confined to in-frame rearrangements and falls short of the full clone set. An unresolved V gene accounts for under half of the shortfall where checked; the remainder is of unknown origin. The sample data list about 67,000 clones, and roughly 84% of these were observed just once. The top ten hold roughly 2% of the sample. The sequence was obtained from an adult with an advanced solid tumor such as melanoma, head and neck, liver or kidney cancer. This sample comprised CD4+ or CD8+ T cells sorted from blood, obtained in a trial of the OX40 agonist ivuxolimab. The chain joins TRBV18 to TRBJ1-2; 7 central bases correspond to TRBD1. The DNA reads as follows: TGTGCCAGCTCACCAACGCTCGGGACAGCCTCGAATGAAATTTTAGGCTACACCTTC. The encoded protein is CASSPTLGTASNEILGYTF. With all but the CDR3 taken from the reference TRBV18 and TRBJ1-2 genes, the full variable domain is: NAGVMQNPRHLVRRRGQEARLRCSPMKGHSHVYWYRQLPEEGLKFMVYLQKENIIDESGMPKERFSAEFPKEGPSILRIQQVVRGDSAAYFCASSPTLGTASNEILGYTFGSGTRLTVV.